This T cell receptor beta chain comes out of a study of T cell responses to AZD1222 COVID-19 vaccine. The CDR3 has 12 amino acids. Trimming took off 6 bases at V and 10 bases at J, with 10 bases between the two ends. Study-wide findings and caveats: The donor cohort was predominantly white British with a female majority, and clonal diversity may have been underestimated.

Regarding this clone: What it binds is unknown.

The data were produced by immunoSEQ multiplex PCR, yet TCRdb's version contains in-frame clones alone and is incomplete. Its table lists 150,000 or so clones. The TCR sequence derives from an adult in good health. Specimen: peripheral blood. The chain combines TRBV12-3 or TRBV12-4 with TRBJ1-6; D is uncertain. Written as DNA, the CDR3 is TGTGCCAGCAGCCTTCCGGAGTCACCCCTCCACTTT. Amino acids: CASSLPESPLHF.